Following are 28 T cell receptor beta chains from one sample sequenced in a study of T cell responses to AZD1222 COVID-19 vaccine. Repertoires were generated with immunoSEQ multiplex PCR, while TCRdb's copy carries only in-frame clones and drops some. The sample shows 150,000 to 200,000 clones, roughly 90% of them seen only once. The sequencing here drew on peripheral blood, taken on day 0 of AZD1222 vaccination. The receptor source for this set is an adult in good health.

The chain carries TRBV28 and TRBJ2-1, with TRBD2 identical over 10 bases. The CDR3 consists of 17 residues. V lost 8 bases and J lost 4; bases outside the gene matches: 14. Germline CDR1 and CDR2: MDHEN and SYDVKM. The CDR3 here is CASASPRPAGGYNEQFF. DNA for the CDR3: TGTGCCAGCGCCTCTCCCCGGCCAGCGGGAGGGTACAATGAGCAGTTCTTC.

The chain carries TRBV7-6 and TRBJ2-2, with 10 nucleotides matching TRBD2. CDR1 is SGHVS and CDR2 is FNYEAQ in the germline V gene. The CDR3 is 17 amino acids. V was pared by 2 bases and J by 7 bases, with 10 bases of the junction left unmatched. This CDR3 is CASSLSGLAGDSGELFF. CDR3 DNA: TGTGCCAGCAGCTTATCGGGGCTAGCGGGAGATAGCGGGGAGCTGTTTTTT. Drawing the rest from reference TRBV7-6 and TRBJ2-2, the complete variable domain is GAGVSQSPRYKVTKRGQDVALRCDPISGHVSLYWYRQALGQGPEFLTYFNYEAQQDKSGLPNDRFSAERPEGSISTLTIQRTEQRDSAMYRCASSLSGLAGDSGELFFGEGSRLTVL.

This chain connects TRBV30 to TRBJ2-7; no clear D. Germline CDR1 and CDR2: GTSNPN and SVGIG (reference sequence). This CDR3 contains 12 residues. V was clipped by 2 bases and J by 4 bases, with 9 bases between them. In DNA form, the CDR3 reads TGTGCCTGGAGTATCGCGAGTTACGAGCAGTACTTC. It specifies CAWSIASYEQYF.

This clone was recorded a few times. This sequence joins TRBV29-1 and TRBJ1-1; possibly TRBD1 for D (5 bases). The germline V gene encodes CDR1 SQVTM and CDR2 ANQGSEA. The length of the CDR3 is 14 residues. V was cut by 5 bases and J by 4 bases, with 17 bases left in between. The CDR3 DNA sequence: TGCAGCGTTAGGCAGGGCGGTTGGAGCACTGAAGCTTTCTTT. It translates to CSVRQGGWSTEAFF. Based on the CDR3 plus reference TRBV29-1 and TRBJ1-1, the full variable domain is SAVISQKPSRDICQRGTSLTIQCQVDSQVTMMFWYRQQPGQSLTLIATANQGSEATYESGFVIDKFPISRPNLTFSTLTVSNMSPEDSSIYLCSVRQGGWSTEAFFGQGTRLTVV.

The chain recombines TRBV28 with TRBJ2-5, with TRBD2 matching 11 bases. This CDR3 region has 16 residues. V was pared by 3 bases and J by 4 bases, with 7 bases of the junction left unmatched. Germline lookup yields CDR1 MDHEN and CDR2 SYDVKM. The CDR3 is CASSFASGRRGETQYF. DNA of the CDR3: TGTGCCAGCAGTTTTGCTAGCGGGAGGAGGGGAGAGACCCAGTACTTC. Full variable domain (remainder filled in from reference TRBV28 and TRBJ2-5): DVKVTQSSRYLVKRTGEKVFLECVQDMDHENMFWYRQDPGLGLRLIYFSYDVKMKEKGDIPEGYSVSREKKERFSLILESASTNQTSMYLCASSFASGRRGETQYFGPGTRLLVL.

This sequence joins TRBV6-6 and TRBJ1-1; 8 bases align to TRBD1. Losses at the gene ends were 5 bases for V and 5 bases for J; bases not matched to a gene: 13. The germline V gene encodes CDR1 MNHNY and CDR2 SVGAGI (reference sequence). The CDR3 consists of 16 residues. The CDR3 region is CASSHNTYRGGTEAFF. DNA of the CDR3: TGTGCCAGCAGTCACAACACTTACAGGGGGGGGACTGAAGCTTTCTTT.

The chain couples TRBV27 to TRBJ2-5, with a weak D call TRBD2 (5 bases). This CDR3 has 12 residues. In germline, CDR1 is MNHEY, CDR2 SMNVEV (reference sequence). The ends were cut back, 8 bases at V and 5 bases at J, with 12 bases in the middle. The DNA for the CDR3 is TGTGCCAGCGGCCCTAGGAGGGAGACCCAGTACTTC. Protein product: CASGPRRETQYF.

This chain connects TRBV5-1 to TRBJ2-1, with no clear D. The CDR3 is 16 residues long. Trimming stripped 1 base from V and 1 base from J, with 12 bases between. Per the germline V gene, CDR1 is SGHRS and CDR2 is YFSETQ. The CDR3: CASSLLSDRSYNEQFF. As DNA, the CDR3 is TGCGCCAGCAGCTTGTTGAGCGACCGTTCCTACAATGAGCAGTTCTTC.

The chain joins TRBV5-1 to TRBJ1-1; a weak D match, TRBD1 (6 bases). Trimming removed 3 bases at V and 2 bases at J, with 11 bases between. CDR3 length: 14 residues. Germline-derived CDR1 and CDR2 are SGHRS and YFSETQ. The CDR3: CASSSWTDNTEAFF. CDR3 DNA sequence: TGCGCCAGCAGCTCTTGGACAGACAACACTGAAGCTTTCTTT.

The gene calls are TRBV19 and TRBJ1-1, with D perhaps TRBD1 (5 bases). This CDR3 has 15 residues. With 6 bases removed from V and 12 bases from J, the gap between germline ends came to 26 bases. CDR1 LNHDA and CDR2 SQIVND come from the germline V gene (reference sequence). CDR3 in amino acids: CASRSYAGTPAQTFF. The CDR3 region has the DNA TGTGCCAGTAGATCCTACGCCGGGACCCCCGCGCAAACTTTCTTT.

This clone was detected only once. This chain connects TRBV28 to TRBJ1-5; the match to TRBD1 covers 7 bases. This CDR3 contains 17 residues. The V and J ends lost 6 bases and 0 bases, in that order; junction bases with no gene match: 11. Germline V CDR1 and CDR2: MDHEN, SYDVKM. The CDR3 DNA is TGTGCCAGCAGGGGGCGGGGGGACAGCTTTAGCAATCAGCCCCAGCATTTT. Translation gives CASRGRGDSFSNQPQHF.

The rearrangement joins TRBV14 to TRBJ1-2; D not resolved. This CDR3 comprises 17 residues. V shed 0 bases and J shed 0 bases, with 14 bases lying between them. Germline V gene data show CDR1 as SGHDN and CDR2 as FVKESK. CDR3: CASSQESRNQANYGYTF. The CDR3 bases are TGTGCCAGCAGCCAAGAGTCCCGCAACCAAGCTAACTATGGCTACACCTTC. Supplemented by reference TRBV14 and TRBJ1-2, the full variable domain reads EAGVTQFPSHSVIEKGQTVTLRCDPISGHDNLYWYRRVMGKEIKFLLHFVKESKQDESGMPNNRFLAERTGGTYSTLKVQPAELEDSGVYFCASSQESRNQANYGYTFGSGTRLTVV.

The rearrangement uses TRBV4-1 and TRBJ2-7; 11 bases are a match to TRBD1. The J segment lost 5 bases and the V segment lost 4 bases, leaving 7 bases of the junction unmatched. The CDR3 totals 15 residues. From germline, CDR1 is MGHRA and CDR2 YSYEKL. Written as DNA, the CDR3 is TGCGCCAGCAGCCGGACCGGACAGGGGGCCGACGAGCAGTACTTC. It translates to CASSRTGQGADEQYF.

This chain uses TRBV27 with TRBJ2-7; D might be TRBD1 (6 bases). The germline CDR1 and CDR2 sequences are MNHEY and SMNVEV (reference sequence). V dropped 5 bases and J dropped 3 bases, with 8 bases sitting between them. This CDR3 is 12 amino acids long. CDR3 nucleotides: TGTGCCAGCAGTACAGGGAACTACGAGCAGTACTTC. It encodes CASSTGNYEQYF.

The rearrangement uses TRBV18 and TRBJ1-1; 7 bases are shared with TRBD1. This CDR3 spans 17 amino acids. Germline loops: CDR1 KGHSH, CDR2 LQKENI. Trimming at V came to 2 bases and at J to 2 bases, leaving 11 bases not matched to a gene. The CDR3 DNA follows: TGTGCCAGCTCACCAAGGTGGGCACAGGGGTCTAACACTGAAGCTTTCTTT. This sequence encodes CASSPRWAQGSNTEAFF.

This chain links TRBV7-9 with TRBJ1-6; TRBD1 matches 8 bases. CDR1 and CDR2 (germline): SEHNR, FQNEAQ (reference sequence). CDR3 length equals 19 residues. Losses at the gene ends were 6 bases for V and 10 bases for J; bases not matched to a gene: 23. In DNA form, the CDR3 reads TGTGCCAGCAGTTATCCCCGGGGCCAGGGGGCCAACCCGGTGTCACCCCTCCACTTT. Encoded protein: CASSYPRGQGANPVSPLHF.

The chain has TRBV29-1 and TRBJ2-1; the match to TRBD2 covers 7 bases. The V gene end was trimmed by 2 bases and the J gene end by 6 bases; junction bases not matched to a gene: 1. Germline CDR1 reads SQVTM; CDR2 reads ANQGSEA. CDR3 size: 12 residues. This chain's CDR3 is CSVELAANEQFF. CDR3 bases: TGCAGCGTTGAACTAGCGGCCAATGAGCAGTTCTTC.

In its sample, this clone was seen once. The chain's CDR3 is CASSLQGLNQPQHF. The CDR3 region has the DNA TGTGCCAGCAGTCTACAGGGACTTAATCAGCCCCAGCATTTT. This chain links TRBV25-1 with TRBJ1-5; a weak D match, TRBD1 (6 bases). V gave up 5 bases and J gave up 4 bases, with 12 bases separating them. CDR3 length: 14 amino acids. Germline CDR1 and CDR2: MGHDK and SYGVNS.

The V gene is TRBV9, the J gene TRBJ2-7; D gene unclear. The germline V and J ends were trimmed by 1 base and 5 bases, with 19 bases remaining between them. Germline V gene lookup returns CDR1 SGDLS and CDR2 YYNGEE. The CDR3 spans 16 residues. This CDR3 reads CASSVRSDPTIHEQYF. CDR3 DNA: TGTGCCAGCAGCGTAAGGAGTGACCCAACCATCCACGAGCAGTACTTC.

The chain joins TRBV7-6 to TRBJ1-1, with D perhaps matching TRBD1 (6 bases). The germline V and J ends were trimmed by 5 bases and 4 bases, with 20 bases remaining between them. This CDR3 contains 16 residues. CDR1 and CDR2 (germline): SGHVS, FNYEAQ. CDR3 sequence (DNA): TGTGCCAGCAGCCAAACCAGTCAGGGGCTGGGCACTGAAGCTTTCTTT. Translation: CASSQTSQGLGTEAFF.

This rearrangement joins TRBV28 to TRBJ1-4; 9 positions agree with TRBD1. Germline CDR1 reads MDHEN; CDR2 reads SYDVKM. V trimming: 7 bases; J trimming: 7 bases; junction bases outside the gene matches: 7. CDR3 length equals 14 residues. CDR3 in amino acids: CASTGTGRFEKLFF. The CDR3 nucleotides are TGTGCCAGCACAGGGACAGGGAGATTTGAAAAACTGTTTTTT. Filled out from reference TRBV28 and TRBJ1-4, the complete variable domain reads DVKVTQSSRYLVKRTGEKVFLECVQDMDHENMFWYRQDPGLGLRLIYFSYDVKMKEKGDIPEGYSVSREKKERFSLILESASTNQTSMYLCASTGTGRFEKLFFGSGTQLSVL.

The chain joins TRBV5-1 to TRBJ2-3, with TRBD1 matching 9 bases. This CDR3 spans 16 amino acids. V trimming: 4 bases; J trimming: 4 bases; junction bases outside the gene matches: 10. Germline CDR1 and CDR2: SGHRS and YFSETQ. CDR3 amino acids: CASSPPGTGRADTQYF. The DNA of the CDR3 is TGCGCCAGCAGCCCCCCCGGGACAGGGAGGGCAGATACGCAGTATTTT.

V gene TRBV9 combines with J gene TRBJ2-5; TRBD1 matches at 8 bases. CDR1 is SGDLS, CDR2 YYNGEE, per germline. The CDR3 contains 14 residues. V was clipped by 4 bases and J by 5 bases; unmatched bases: 7. The CDR3 reads CASSQTGAGETQYF. For the CDR3, the DNA is TGTGCCAGCAGCCAGACAGGGGCCGGGGAGACCCAGTACTTC.

The chain recombines TRBV5-1 with TRBJ2-3, with TRBD2 identical over 10 bases. Germline V gene lookup returns CDR1 SGHRS and CDR2 YFSETQ. J lost 4 bases, V lost 1 base, and 9 bases had no gene match. This CDR3 contains 17 residues. In nucleotides, the CDR3 is TGCGCCAGCAGCTTGCTGCTAGCGGGAGTGGGGGCAGATACGCAGTATTTT. Amino acids: CASSLLLAGVGADTQYF.

This clone was found once. The chain combines TRBV11-1 with TRBJ1-2; 7 bases are shared with TRBD1. The CDR3 is made up of 16 amino acids. Per germline, CDR1 SGHAT and CDR2 FQDESV (reference sequence). V shed 4 bases and J 5 bases; nucleotides not matched to a gene: 13. The CDR3 nucleotides are TGTGCCAGCAGCTACGATCCTGGGGGGACAGTTTATGGCTACACCTTC. This translates into CASSYDPGGTVYGYTF.

This rearrangement joins TRBV2 to TRBJ2-2; TRBD1 agrees at 7 bases. In germline, CDR1 is SNHLY, CDR2 FYNNEI. V dropped 3 bases and J dropped 5; count of bases not matched to a gene: 6. This CDR3 has 15 amino acids. The CDR3 bases are TGTGCCAGCAGTGAGACAGGGCTGGAAACCGGGGAGCTGTTTTTT. This gives the protein CASSETGLETGELFF.

This clone was recorded only once. The chain has TRBV28 and TRBJ2-4, with D unresolved. Trimming removed 7 bases at V and 2 bases at J, with 18 bases between. From germline, CDR1 is MDHEN and CDR2 SYDVKM. The CDR3 contains 16 residues. CDR3 nucleotide sequence: TGTGCCAGCACCCAACCTCCGGGCGCCCCCAAAAACATTCAGTACTTC. Its translation: CASTQPPGAPKNIQYF. The full variable domain, completed using reference TRBV28 and TRBJ2-4, is DVKVTQSSRYLVKRTGEKVFLECVQDMDHENMFWYRQDPGLGLRLIYFSYDVKMKEKGDIPEGYSVSREKKERFSLILESASTNQTSMYLCASTQPPGAPKNIQYFGAGTRLSVL.

The rearrangement joins TRBV18 to TRBJ1-2; 9 positions match TRBD1. V shed 2 bases, J shed 6 bases, and the junction held 7 bases outside the gene matches. In germline, CDR1 is KGHSH, CDR2 LQKENI. The CDR3 loop spans 15 amino acids. For the CDR3, the DNA is TGTGCCAGCTCACCAAGGCCTACAGGGGGCGATGGCTACACCTTC. This gives the protein CASSPRPTGGDGYTF.